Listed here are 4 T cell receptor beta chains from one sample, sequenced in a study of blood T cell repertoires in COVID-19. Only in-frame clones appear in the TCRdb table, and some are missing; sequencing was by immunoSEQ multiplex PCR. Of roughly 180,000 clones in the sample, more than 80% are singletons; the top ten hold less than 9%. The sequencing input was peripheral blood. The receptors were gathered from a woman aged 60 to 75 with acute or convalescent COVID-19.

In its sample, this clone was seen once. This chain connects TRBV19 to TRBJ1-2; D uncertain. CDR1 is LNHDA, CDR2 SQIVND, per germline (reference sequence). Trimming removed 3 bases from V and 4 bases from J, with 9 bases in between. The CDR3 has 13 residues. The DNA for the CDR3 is TGTGCCAGTAGTATTCCGGGGTTCTATGGCTACACCTTC. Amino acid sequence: CASSIPGFYGYTF.

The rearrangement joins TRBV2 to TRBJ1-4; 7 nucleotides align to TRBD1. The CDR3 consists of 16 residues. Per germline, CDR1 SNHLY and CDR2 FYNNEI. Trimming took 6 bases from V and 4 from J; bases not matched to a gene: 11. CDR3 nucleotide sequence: TGTGCCAGCAGCCCTTCGGACAGGTCGTTTAATGAAAAACTGTTTTTT. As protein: CASSPSDRSFNEKLFF.

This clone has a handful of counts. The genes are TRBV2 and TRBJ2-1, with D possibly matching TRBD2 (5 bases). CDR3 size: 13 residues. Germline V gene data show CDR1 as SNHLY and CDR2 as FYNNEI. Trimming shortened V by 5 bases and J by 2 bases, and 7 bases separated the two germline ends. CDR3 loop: CASSSGTYNEQFF. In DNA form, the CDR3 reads TGTGCCAGCAGTTCCGGGACCTACAATGAGCAGTTCTTC.

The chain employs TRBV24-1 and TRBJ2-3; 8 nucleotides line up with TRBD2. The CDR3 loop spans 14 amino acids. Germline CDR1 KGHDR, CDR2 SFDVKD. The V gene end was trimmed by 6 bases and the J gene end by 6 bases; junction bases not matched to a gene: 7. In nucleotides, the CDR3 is TGTGCCACCAGTTCGGCGGGAGGAGGGGATACGCAGTATTTT. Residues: CATSSAGGGDTQYF.